Following are 24 T cell receptor beta chains from one sample sequenced in a study of siplizumab effects on memory and regulatory T cells. Sequencing was performed with immunoSEQ multiplex PCR; in TCRdb, only in-frame clones are kept and a portion is missing. The data contain 65,000 to 70,000 clones, over 75% of them seen just once; the ten biggest clones take up 1.7%. Sequenced material: Tregs sorted from blood. The origin of the receptors is a human donor in good health.

In DNA, the CDR3 is TGTGCCAGCACCCCGCCAGGGGTCCACAATGAGCAGTTCTTC. Its protein product is CASTPPGVHNEQFF. The rearrangement links TRBV27 to TRBJ2-1, with D possibly TRBD1 on 6 matching bases. Germline loops: CDR1 MNHEY, CDR2 SMNVEV (reference sequence). Trimming took off 7 bases at V and 5 bases at J, with 15 bases between the two ends. The CDR3 has 14 residues.

The chain employs TRBV10-3 and TRBJ2-2, with D uncertain. Germline loops: CDR1 ENHRY, CDR2 SYGVKD. The CDR3 loop spans 13 amino acids. The V gene lost 10 bases and the J gene lost 2 bases, with 11 bases spanning the gap. CDR3: CASILVNTGELFF. CDR3 sequence (DNA): TGTGCCAGCATCCTAGTAAACACCGGGGAGCTGTTTTTT.

V is TRBV6-5 and J is TRBJ2-7; the match to TRBD1 covers 10 bases. Germline V gene data show CDR1 as MNHEY and CDR2 as SVGAGI. The V and J ends lost 0 bases and 9 bases, in that order; junction bases with no gene match: 8. The CDR3 totals 15 residues. This CDR3 reads CASSYSGTGVLGQYF. The CDR3 nucleotides read TGTGCCAGCAGTTACTCCGGGACAGGGGTGCTGGGGCAGTACTTC.

The rearrangement joins TRBV7-9 to TRBJ1-3; D perhaps matches TRBD1 (5 bases). Germline CDR1 is SEHNR and CDR2 is FQNEAQ (reference sequence). This CDR3 spans 16 amino acids. The V end was cut by 2 bases, the J end by 0 bases, with 11 bases between. The CDR3 nucleotides are TGTGCCAGCAGCTTAAGCCAGGGCCACTCTGGAAACACCATATATTTT. Its protein is CASSLSQGHSGNTIYF.

This clone was seen a single time. The chain carries TRBV18 and TRBJ2-1, with TRBD2 matching 8 bases. CDR1 and CDR2 from the germline V gene are KGHSH and LQKENI. The CDR3 contains 15 residues. V trimming: 4 bases; J trimming: 5 bases; junction bases outside the gene matches: 7. CDR3 residues: CASSLKAGENNEQFF. The CDR3 bases are TGTGCCAGCTCACTAAAAGCGGGAGAAAACAATGAGCAGTTCTTC.

The chain is built from TRBV5-1 and TRBJ2-7, with D unresolved. V was pared by 5 bases and J by 0 bases, with 9 bases between. The CDR3 loop spans 13 amino acids. Germline CDR1 SGHRS, CDR2 YFSETQ. CDR3 protein: CASRGRNSYEQYF. CDR3 DNA sequence: TGCGCCAGCAGGGGTAGGAACTCCTACGAGCAGTACTTC. Complete variable domain (other parts from reference TRBV5-1 and TRBJ2-7): KAGVTQTPRYLIKTRGQQVTLSCSPISGHRSVSWYQQTPGQGLQFLFEYFSETQRNKGNFPGRFSGRQFSNSRSEMNVSTLELGDSALYLCASRGRNSYEQYFGPGTRLTVT.

This chain uses TRBV5-6 with TRBJ2-1; 7 nucleotides line up with TRBD1. V shed 4 bases, J shed 2 bases, and the junction held 6 bases outside the gene matches. Germline loops: CDR1 SGHDT, CDR2 YYEEEE. The length of the CDR3 is 15 residues. In DNA, the CDR3 is TGTGCCAGCAGCACGGACAGGCCCCCCTACAATGAGCAGTTCTTC. It translates to CASSTDRPPYNEQFF.

The chain has TRBV5-5 and TRBJ2-3, with 11 bases lining up with TRBD2. The CDR3 runs 15 residues. V lost 2 bases and J lost 6; bases outside the gene matches: 5. Per the germline V gene, CDR1 is SGHKS and CDR2 is YYEKEE (reference sequence). The CDR3 spells CASSFLAGGADTQYF. CDR3 sequence (DNA): TGTGCCAGCAGCTTTCTAGCGGGAGGAGCGGATACGCAGTATTTT.

This sequence joins TRBV29-1 and TRBJ2-1; 11 nucleotides match TRBD1. The trim removed 7 bases at V and 8 bases at J, leaving 10 bases unmatched. The CDR3 is 14 amino acids. Germline CDR1 is SQVTM and CDR2 is ANQGSEA. The CDR3: CSALPGTGGDEQFF. CDR3 DNA: TGCAGCGCTCTACCTGGGACAGGGGGGGATGAGCAGTTCTTC.

This clone has just a few counts. The chain carries TRBV19 and TRBJ1-5, with 8 bases lining up with TRBD1. J was trimmed by 7 bases and V by 5 bases; bases with no gene match: 7. Germline CDR1 and CDR2: LNHDA and SQIVND (reference sequence). CDR3 length: 14 residues. This chain's CDR3 is CASSSDRVDQPQHF. In nucleotides, the CDR3 is TGTGCCAGTAGTTCGGACAGGGTCGACCAGCCCCAGCATTTT.

The V call is TRBV10-1, the J call TRBJ2-7; TRBD1 matches 7 bases. The V gene end was trimmed by 3 bases and the J gene end by 0 bases; junction bases not matched to a gene: 2. Germline CDR1 reads WNHNN; CDR2 reads SYGVQD (reference sequence). The CDR3 runs to 14 residues. Here the CDR3 reads CASSDYRGSYEQYF. CDR3 DNA: TGCGCCAGCAGTGACTACAGGGGCTCCTACGAGCAGTACTTC.

The chain links TRBV6-1 to TRBJ2-1; 12 positions agree with TRBD2. Trimming removed 6 bases from V and 5 bases from J; junction bases left unmatched: 5. This CDR3 has 15 residues. The germline V gene encodes CDR1 MNHNS and CDR2 SASEGT. CDR3 DNA: TGTGCCAGCAGGAGGACTAGCGGGAATGACAATGAGCAGTTCTTC. Its translation: CASRRTSGNDNEQFF.

J is TRBJ1-5 and V is TRBV28; D is possibly TRBD1 (5 bases). This CDR3 has 17 residues. V lost 5 bases to trimming and J lost 0 bases, with 17 bases between them. Germline V gene lookup returns CDR1 MDHEN and CDR2 SYDVKM. The CDR3 coding sequence is TGTGCCAGCAGTAGTTCAGACAGCGCCTATAGCAATCAGCCCCAGCATTTT. This codes for CASSSSDSAYSNQPQHF.

The chain is built from TRBV5-1 and TRBJ1-4; D is uncertain. Germline assignment: CDR1 SGHRS and CDR2 YFSETQ. V was trimmed by 0 bases and J by 8 bases, leaving 8 bases between them. The CDR3 totals 13 residues. Here the CDR3 reads CASSLGSYEKLFF. The CDR3 region has the DNA TGCGCCAGCAGCTTGGGCAGCTACGAAAAACTGTTTTTT.

The chain has TRBV6-5 and TRBJ1-1; D is perhaps TRBD1 (6 bases). CDR3 size: 13 residues. Per the germline V gene, CDR1 is MNHEY and CDR2 is SVGAGI. The germline V and J ends were trimmed by 2 bases and 3 bases, with 7 bases remaining between them. CDR3 nucleotides: TGTGCCAGCAGTTACGGGGGCCACACTGAAGCTTTCTTT. Its protein is CASSYGGHTEAFF.

The rearrangement joins TRBV28 to TRBJ2-1; TRBD1 aligns across 7 bases. Germline CDR1 reads MDHEN; CDR2 reads SYDVKM. V shed 5 bases, J shed 0 bases, and the junction held 16 bases outside the gene matches. The CDR3 has 19 residues. The CDR3 nucleotides are TGTGCCAGCAGTCCTCGCCCTTGGACAGGTTTGAGCTCCTACAATGAGCAGTTCTTC. Protein: CASSPRPWTGLSSYNEQFF.

The genes are TRBV28 and TRBJ2-2, with 7 positions matching TRBD2. Trimming removed 5 bases from V and 2 bases from J; junction bases left unmatched: 8. In germline, CDR1 is MDHEN, CDR2 SYDVKM. The CDR3 has 16 amino acids. CDR3: CASSTIAGVNTGELFF. As DNA, the CDR3 is TGTGCCAGCAGTACCATAGCGGGCGTAAACACCGGGGAGCTGTTTTTT. Complete variable domain (other parts from reference TRBV28 and TRBJ2-2): DVKVTQSSRYLVKRTGEKVFLECVQDMDHENMFWYRQDPGLGLRLIYFSYDVKMKEKGDIPEGYSVSREKKERFSLILESASTNQTSMYLCASSTIAGVNTGELFFGEGSRLTVL.

V usage is TRBV5-1 and J usage is TRBJ1-6; no firm D call. Germline V gives CDR1 SGHRS, CDR2 YFSETQ. This CDR3 has 16 residues. The V gene lost 3 bases and the J gene lost 10 bases, with 20 bases spanning the gap. The CDR3 here is CASSSSDGAWRSPLHF. The DNA for the CDR3 is TGCGCCAGCAGCTCGTCGGACGGCGCCTGGAGATCACCCCTCCACTTT.

The table lists this clone with a few counts. This chain joins TRBV9 and TRBJ2-5, with 8 positions matching TRBD2. Trimming removed 0 bases from V and 5 bases from J; junction bases left unmatched: 6. CDR3 length: 15 residues. Germline V gene data show CDR1 as SGDLS and CDR2 as YYNGEE. The CDR3 DNA reads TGTGCCAGCAGCGTAGGCGGACTAGCTTTTGAGACCCAGTACTTC. Encoded protein: CASSVGGLAFETQYF.

This chain's CDR3 is CATHGEWRGPEAFF. The CDR3 nucleotides are TGTGCCACCCACGGTGAGTGGAGGGGCCCTGAAGCTTTCTTT. This chain links TRBV10-3 with TRBJ1-1; a weak D match, TRBD1 (5 bases). Deletions cut 10 bases from V and 6 bases from J, with 21 bases between. The germline gives CDR1 ENHRY, CDR2 SYGVKD. The CDR3 loop spans 14 amino acids.

This chain joins TRBV5-1 and TRBJ1-5; maybe TRBD1 (5 bases). The CDR3 runs 15 residues. The V end lost 0 bases, the J end lost 4 bases, and 11 bases lay between the germline ends. Germline lookup yields CDR1 SGHRS and CDR2 YFSETQ. The CDR3 DNA reads TGCGCCAGCAGCTTGGTGGGGGGAGCGAATCAGCCCCAGCATTTT. It encodes CASSLVGGANQPQHF.

The CDR3: CASSPWIQGKSQSGNTIYF. The CDR3, as DNA: TGTGCCAGCTCACCGTGGATTCAGGGTAAAAGTCAGTCTGGAAACACCATATATTTT. This chain links TRBV18 with TRBJ1-3, with D possibly matching TRBD1 (5 bases). Germline V gene data show CDR1 as KGHSH and CDR2 as LQKENI. This CDR3 has 19 residues. V lost 3 bases and J 1 base, leaving 22 bases between the germline ends.

The genes are TRBV2 and TRBJ2-4; no definite D call. The CDR3 is 14 residues long. V lost 7 bases to trimming and J lost 6 bases, with 16 bases between them. The germline CDR1 and CDR2 sequences are SNHLY and FYNNEI. Here the CDR3 reads CASTVGEDGNIQYF. CDR3 coding DNA: TGTGCCAGCACGGTCGGTGAGGACGGAAACATTCAGTACTTC.

V gene TRBV18 combines with J gene TRBJ2-7; 10 positions match TRBD1. After removal of 5 bases from V and 2 bases from J, the junction contained 6 bases not matched to a gene. This CDR3 contains 15 residues. Germline CDR1 and CDR2: KGHSH and LQKENI. In nucleotides, the CDR3 is TGTGCCAGCTCAGAATGGGACAGGGGAACCTACGAGCAGTACTTC. It is translated as CASSEWDRGTYEQYF.